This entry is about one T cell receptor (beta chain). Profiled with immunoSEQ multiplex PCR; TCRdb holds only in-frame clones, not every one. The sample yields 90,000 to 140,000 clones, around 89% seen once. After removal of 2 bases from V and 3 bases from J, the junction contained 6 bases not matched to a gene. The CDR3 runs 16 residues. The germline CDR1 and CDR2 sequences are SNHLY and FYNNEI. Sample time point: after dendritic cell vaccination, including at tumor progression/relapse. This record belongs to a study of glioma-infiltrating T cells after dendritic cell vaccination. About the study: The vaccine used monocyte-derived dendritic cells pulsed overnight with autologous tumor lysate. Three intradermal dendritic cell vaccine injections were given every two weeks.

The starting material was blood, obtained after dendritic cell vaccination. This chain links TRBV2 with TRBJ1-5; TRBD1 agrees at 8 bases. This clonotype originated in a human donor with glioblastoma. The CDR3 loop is CASSERSTGDNQPQHF. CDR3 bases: TGTGCCAGCAGTGAACGGTCGACAGGGGACAATCAGCCCCAGCATTTT.